This T cell receptor beta chain was sequenced during a study of blood T cell repertoires in COVID-19 (TCRdb year 2020). Notes on the research overall: Samples covering the acute and convalescent phases of COVID-19 were provided by collaborators in the United States, Italy and Spain. The samples were drawn from the first 160 participants of the ongoing ImmuneRACE study and from more than 1,000 subjects provided by 6 global collaborators. The prospective study material was composed of cDNA or gDNA derived from T cells, B-cell-depleted T cells, or PBMCs. Where HLA class I and class II types were available, the types were taken from metadata supplied by the sample provider, not from assay-based typing. The repertoires were released in a freely available public database intended as a resource for research on the immune response to SARS-CoV-2. Deeply sampled blood TCRbeta repertoires from subjects exposed to, actively infected with, or recovered from COVID-19 were included in the dataset. Nearly every sample came with metadata listing a de-identified subject ID, COVID-19 status, age in years and sex. On the study overall, not on this receptor specifically: The quantity of clinical and demographic metadata differed by source and by participant and was supplied without curation.

TCRbeta CDR3 regions were amplified from genomic DNA using the immunoSEQ Assay, a bias-controlled multiplex PCR. The study's own analysis went as follows. The number of nucleated cells in each sample was estimated by amplification of reference gene primers within the assay. To quantify the absolute abundance of each unique TCRbeta CDR3 rearrangement, sequence reads were collapsed and filtered. For each sample, productive Simpson clonality was calculated as the square root of Simpson's diversity index over productive rearrangements. What TCRdb holds here is the immuneACCESS table cut down to in-frame rearrangements. Part of the clones is not present; checked against another copy, under half of the missing clones reflect an unresolved V gene, and the others are unexplained. V and J calls plus clone size are reproduced from that table; the DNA served to infer D and trimming. The sample table holds approximately 350,000 clones, of which about 90% were seen once. Of the sample, roughly 3.4% falls within the top ten clones.

A second Seattle source provided samples from volunteer blood donors who had recovered from COVID-19. Each collaborating institution followed its own protocols to collect whole blood in K2EDTA tubes. For TCRbeta analysis, collaborator samples were shipped as frozen whole blood, as isolated PBMCs, or as DNA extracted from either sample type. This clone was observed a handful of times. The target of this receptor is not known. Base quality data are lacking; no much larger clone is found one base away. The germline V and J ends show losses of 0 bases and 8 bases respectively, and no gene match explains 7 bases of the junction. From the cysteine up to the phenylalanine, the CDR3 has a length of 15 residues. The only DNA kept is the CDR3, 45 bases in frame from the first base. Via the germline V gene, CDR1 is SNHLY and CDR2 FYNNEI.

What was sequenced was peripheral blood. The chain is assembled from TRBV2 and TRBJ1-2; the central 9 bases match TRBD1. This sequence originates from a woman in her late teens or twenties who had recovered from COVID-19. The DNA is as follows: TGTGCCAGCAGTGAAGCCACAGGGGGCGCAGGGGGCTACACCTTC. It is translated as CASSEATGGAGGYTF.